These T cell receptor beta chains were read from a single sample in a study of CD4 T cells in relation to SARS-CoV-2 and coronaviruses. This table comes from immunoSEQ multiplex PCR, and its TCRdb copy is limited to in-frame clones, with some not included. Of around 25,000 clones listed, roughly 80% are singletons. The antigens these receptors bind are not known. The material sequenced was CD4+ T cells from PBMCs, cultured in vitro. Receptors were obtained from a human donor in good health. The CDR3 runs from the conserved cysteine through the conserved F or W. D genes are given only for firm matches. Part of the rows lack a size; the others show once, few, many or a class for expanded clones.

TRBJ2-7 | TRBD1 | TRBV7-8 | - | CASSLGGQGVGEQYF | TGTGCCAGCAGCTTAGGAGGACAGGGGGTTGGGGAGCAGTACTTC
TRBJ2-1 | - | TRBV19 | - | CASSPNRGSYNEQFF | TGTGCCAGTAGTCCAAATAGGGGAAGCTACAATGAGCAGTTCTTC
TRBJ2-3 | TRBD2 | TRBV3-1/TRBV3-2 | few | CASSRGGTDTQYF | TGTGCCAGCAGCCGGGGAGGGACGGATACGCAGTATTTT
TRBJ1-5 | - | TRBV10-3 | - | CATKEGEQPQHF | TGTGCCACGAAGGAGGGGGAACAGCCCCAGCATTTT
TRBJ1-1 | - | TRBV5-1 | once | CASSPHGAFF | TGCGCCAGCAGCCCCCACGGGGCTTTCTTT
TRBJ1-2 | TRBD1 | TRBV19 | few | CASSPQGAGGYTF | TGTGCCAGTAGTCCCCAGGGGGCCGGCGGCTACACCTTC
TRBJ1-1 | - | TRBV7-9 | once | CASSLGENTEAFF | TGTGCCAGCAGCTTAGGGGAGAACACTGAAGCTTTCTTT
TRBJ2-1 | - | TRBV7-8 | - | CASSLEIGGAAGAGEQFF | TGTGCCAGCAGCTTAGAGATAGGGGGGGCGGCTGGCGCAGGAGAGCAGTTCTTC
TRBJ1-5 | - | TRBV28 | - | CASSLQGNQPQHF | TGTGCCAGCAGTTTACAGGGCAATCAGCCCCAGCATTTT
TRBJ2-3 | - | TRBV19 | few | CATRSLADTQYF | TGTGCCACCCGGTCTTTGGCAGATACGCAGTATTTT
TRBJ1-1 | - | TRBV5-4 | - | CASSLVGSLGTEAFF | TGTGCCAGCAGCTTGGTGGGTAGTTTAGGCACTGAAGCTTTCTTT
TRBJ2-1 | TRBD2 | TRBV10-1 | - | CASSESGTSGRAKDEQFF | TGCGCCAGCAGTGAGTCTGGGACTAGCGGGAGGGCCAAGGATGAGCAGTTCTTC
TRBJ2-7 | TRBD1 | TRBV7-9 | - | CASSLVGTAYEQYF | TGTGCCAGCAGCTTAGTCGGGACAGCCTACGAGCAGTACTTC
TRBJ2-1 | - | TRBV30 | - | CAWSVADTVNEQFF | TGTGCCTGGAGTGTGGCGGACACCGTCAATGAGCAGTTCTTC
TRBJ1-2 | - | TRBV7-9 | - | CASSREGGGYTF | TGTGCCAGCAGTCGGGAAGGAGGTGGCTACACCTTC
TRBJ1-3 | - | TRBV10-3 | - | CAISGGGNTIYF | TGTGCCATCAGTGGTGGGGGAAACACCATATATTTT
TRBJ2-7 | TRBD2 | TRBV6-6 | - | CASSYQAGVFEQYF | TGTGCCAGCAGTTACCAGGCGGGAGTGTTCGAGCAGTACTTC
TRBJ1-5 | TRBD1 | TRBV20-1 | - | CSASGTGKEPQHF | TGCAGTGCTAGTGGGACAGGGAAGGAGCCCCAGCATTTT
TRBJ2-7 | - | TRBV7-8 | - | CASSLVQGVDEQYF | TGTGCCAGCAGCTTAGTACAGGGAGTCGACGAGCAGTACTTC
TRBJ2-5 | - | TRBV30 | few | CAWNGDRTNQETQYF | TGTGCCTGGAACGGTGATCGCACAAACCAAGAGACCCAGTACTTC
TRBJ2-5 | - | TRBV5-1 | - | CASSVTSRSEETQYF | TGCGCCAGCAGCGTAACTAGCAGATCCGAAGAGACCCAGTACTTC
TRBJ2-5 | - | TRBV27 | - | CASSLTGYQETQYF | TGTGCCAGCAGTTTGACAGGTTACCAAGAGACCCAGTACTTC
TRBJ2-7 | TRBD1 | TRBV7-8 | - | CASSFLQGYEQYF | TGTGCCAGCAGCTTCCTACAGGGGTACGAGCAGTACTTC
TRBJ1-3 | TRBD1 | TRBV3-1/TRBV3-2 | few | CASSQGQGRSGNTIYF | TGTGCCAGCAGCCAGGGACAGGGGCGCTCTGGAAACACCATATATTTT
TRBJ2-1 | TRBD1 | TRBV12-3/TRBV12-4 | - | CASSNGQGRQFF | TGTGCCAGCAGTAACGGACAGGGGAGGCAGTTCTTC
TRBJ2-7 | TRBD2 | TRBV10-2 | - | CASSGTSGRVEQYF | TGCGCCAGCAGTGGTACTAGCGGGAGGGTCGAGCAGTACTTC
TRBJ1-6 | - | TRBV6-1 | - | CASSERSSIIGSPLHF | TGTGCCAGCAGTGAGCGGTCTTCCATAATCGGCTCACCCCTCCACTTT
TRBJ2-3 | - | TRBV5-1 | - | CASSLWHGLTDTQYF | TGCGCCAGCAGTCTATGGCACGGGCTCACAGATACGCAGTATTTT
TRBJ1-1 | TRBD1 | TRBV6-5 | - | CASSPTGVTNTEAFF | TGTGCCAGCAGTCCTACAGGGGTAACGAACACTGAAGCTTTCTTT
TRBJ1-5 | - | TRBV30 | few | CAWSVGNQPQHF | TGTGCCTGGAGTGTGGGCAATCAGCCCCAGCATTTT
TRBJ2-7 | TRBD2 | TRBV6-5 | - | CASSYSPSGRTEQYF | TGTGCCAGCAGTTACTCTCCTAGCGGGAGGACCGAGCAGTACTTC
TRBJ1-5 | TRBD1 | TRBV19 | - | CASSPTGGDQPQHF | TGTGCCAGTAGCCCGACAGGGGGTGATCAGCCCCAGCATTTT
TRBJ2-2 | - | TRBV18 | - | CASSPPLGGNTGELFF | TGTGCCAGCTCACCACCGTTGGGGGGGAACACCGGGGAGCTGTTTTTT